The rows below give T cell receptor beta chains drawn from one sample of a study of blood T cell repertoires in COVID-19. Clones were sequenced by immunoSEQ multiplex PCR, and TCRdb holds only the in-frame ones, with some missing. This sample has 250,000 to 350,000 clones; around 86% occur once, and the top ten carry over 2%. Sample: peripheral blood. Source of these receptors: a woman in her thirties who had recovered from COVID-19. Both conserved end residues are part of each CDR3. D genes are given only for firm matches. A clone size is listed for some rows: how often the clone was seen (once, few, many), or a class if it is expanded.

v_call	d_call	clone_size	j_call	cdr3_nt	cdr3_aa
TRBV28	TRBD1	once	TRBJ2-1	TGTGCCAGTTTTGCAGGGGGCGATGAGCAGTTCTTC	CASFAGGDEQFF
TRBV18	TRBD2	NA	TRBJ2-7	TGTGCCAGCTCAGTGACTCTCCTAGCGGGAGGGTCTTCCTACGAGCAGTACTTC	CASSVTLLAGGSSYEQYF
TRBV28	TRBD1	NA	TRBJ2-5	TGTGCCAGCAGTTTACCCGGGACAGGGTTGAGGGAGACCCAGTACTTC	CASSLPGTGLRETQYF
TRBV7-2	TRBD2	NA	TRBJ2-2	TGTGCCTCGTGCCGGGAGGGCCACGGGGAGCTGTTTTTT	CASCREGHGELFF
TRBV19	NA	NA	TRBJ2-5	TGTGCCAGTAGGATCGCAGGCCAAGAGACCCAGTACTTC	CASRIAGQETQYF
TRBV6-6	NA	NA	TRBJ2-1	TGTGCCAGCAGACCGGCCGTGGGGGCGGCCAATGAGCAGTTCTTC	CASRPAVGAANEQFF
TRBV7-2	TRBD1	NA	TRBJ2-5	TGTGCCAGCAGCTTAGTCCTACAGGGGAACCAGTACTTC	CASSLVLQGNQYF
TRBV18	NA	NA	TRBJ1-1	TGTGCCAGCTCACCCGTCGGGCGGGACACTGAAGCTTTCTTT	CASSPVGRDTEAFF
TRBV18	NA	once	TRBJ1-2	TGTGCCAGCTCACCAAGCGGGGGTGGGGCTAACTATGGCTACACCTTC	CASSPSGGGANYGYTF
TRBV5-1	TRBD1	NA	TRBJ2-1	TGCGCCAGCACGAATACCGGGACAGGGGACAATGAGCAGTTCTTC	CASTNTGTGDNEQFF
TRBV5-4	NA	NA	TRBJ1-6	TGTGCCAGCAGCTTGGAGCGCCCAGAGGATTCACCCCTCCACTTT	CASSLERPEDSPLHF
TRBV7-2	TRBD2	NA	TRBJ2-3	TGTGCCAGCAGCTTAGTAGGAGCGGGAGGTACCACAGATACGCAGTATTTT	CASSLVGAGGTTDTQYF
TRBV2	TRBD2	NA	TRBJ2-1	TGTGCCAGCAGTCTAGCGGCCTCCTCCTACAATGAGCAGTTCTTC	CASSLAASSYNEQFF
TRBV4-2	TRBD2	NA	TRBJ2-3	TGTGCCAGCAGCCAAGAGGGGCTAGCGGGGGACCATAGCACAGATACGCAGTATTTT	CASSQEGLAGDHSTDTQYF
TRBV7-3	TRBD2	NA	TRBJ2-3	TGTGCCAGCAGCTTAGTCATAGCGGGAGGGGCAGATACGCAGTATTTT	CASSLVIAGGADTQYF
TRBV5-1	NA	NA	TRBJ1-4	TGCGCCAGCGGCGGTGGAGCAACTAATGAAAAACTGTTTTTT	CASGGGATNEKLFF
TRBV7-8	TRBD2	NA	TRBJ2-7	TGTGCCAGCAGCTCCGGGACTAGGACCTACGAGCAGTACTTC	CASSSGTRTYEQYF
TRBV12-5	TRBD1	NA	TRBJ1-2	TGTGCTAGTTCGACAGGGAACTATGGCTACACCTTC	CASSTGNYGYTF
TRBV4-1	NA	NA	TRBJ1-1	TGCGCCAGTCCCCCCGGCAGGGGGAACACTGAAGCTTTCTTT	CASPPGRGNTEAFF
TRBV29-1	TRBD1	NA	TRBJ1-1	TGCAGCGTACCCTATTCGACAGGGGTAAACACTGAAGCTTTCTTT	CSVPYSTGVNTEAFF
TRBV30	NA	NA	TRBJ1-6	TGTGCCTCGCTTGAAACAGGGAATTCACCCCTCCACTTT	CASLETGNSPLHF
TRBV18	TRBD2	NA	TRBJ2-6	TGTGCCAGCTCACCGGCGGGAGTCTCTGGGGCCAACGTCCTGACTTTC	CASSPAGVSGANVLTF
TRBV4-2	TRBD1	NA	TRBJ2-5	TGTGCCAGCAGCCAGCCCTTGACAGGGGGCGAAGAGACCCAGTACTTC	CASSQPLTGGEETQYF
TRBV5-4	NA	NA	TRBJ2-5	TGTGCCAGCAGCAGTGCCGGGTCGAACCAAGAGACCCAGTACTTC	CASSSAGSNQETQYF
TRBV18	NA	few	TRBJ2-7	TGTGCCAGCTCACCATTACAGGGCTCCTACGAGCAGTACTTC	CASSPLQGSYEQYF
TRBV19	NA	once	TRBJ1-1	TGTGCCAGTAGTAGTGCGGGGAACACTGAAGCTTTCTTT	CASSSAGNTEAFF
TRBV7-8	TRBD1	NA	TRBJ1-1	TGTGCCAGCAGTCCGAGGGGGCGAACTGAAGCTTTCTTT	CASSPRGRTEAFF
TRBV9	TRBD1	NA	TRBJ2-7	TGTGCCAGCAGCGTAGGACAGGGGGCTGATTACGAGCAGTACTTC	CASSVGQGADYEQYF
TRBV14	TRBD1	NA	TRBJ1-4	TGTGCCAGCAGTCGAACAGGGGGCGCGACTAATGAAAAACTGTTTTTT	CASSRTGGATNEKLFF
TRBV18	NA	once	TRBJ1-1	TGTGCCAGCTCACCCCAGCGAGAGGTAGCTTTCTTT	CASSPQREVAFF
TRBV15	TRBD2	NA	TRBJ2-7	TGTGCCACCAGCAGAGATCCCGGACTAGCGAGGGAGCAGTACTTC	CATSRDPGLAREQYF
TRBV2	NA	NA	TRBJ1-1	TGTGCCCGACTACCTAACTCAAGGCAAGCTTTCTTT	CARLPNSRQAFF
TRBV28	TRBD1	NA	TRBJ2-7	TGTGCCAGCAGTTTGGGGACAGACTACGAGCAGTACTTC	CASSLGTDYEQYF
TRBV30	TRBD1	NA	TRBJ1-1	TGTGCCTGGAGTGTACAGGGGGGCAACACTGAAGCTTTCTTT	CAWSVQGGNTEAFF
TRBV5-5	NA	NA	TRBJ2-7	TGTGCCAGCAGCTTAAGCGGGACATTAACCTACGAGCAGTACTTC	CASSLSGTLTYEQYF
TRBV20-1	NA	NA	TRBJ2-3	TGCAGTGCTAGTAAGTTCGAGTCGGGCACAGATACGCAGTATTTT	CSASKFESGTDTQYF
TRBV7-2	TRBD1	NA	TRBJ2-5	TGTGCCAGCAGCCCGCGGACAGGGGAAGAGACCCAGTACTTC	CASSPRTGEETQYF
TRBV28	NA	NA	TRBJ2-7	TGTGCCAGCACGCGAGCGTGGCAGGGCCACGAGCAGTACTTC	CASTRAWQGHEQYF
TRBV18	NA	once	TRBJ1-4	TGTGCCAGCTCGCCTACTCAGGGGTCCGTGGTAAAACTGTTTTTT	CASSPTQGSVVKLFF
TRBV29-1	TRBD2	NA	TRBJ2-5	TGCAGCGTTGCCCGGGGGGGCCGGGAGACCCAGTACTTC	CSVARGGRETQYF
TRBV2	NA	NA	TRBJ1-3	TGTGCCAGCAGTGAATGGGACACCTCTGGAAACACCATATATTTT	CASSEWDTSGNTIYF
TRBV28	TRBD1	NA	TRBJ2-1	TGTGCCAGCAGTTTAAGGGGGGGACAGGGCCCCGATGAGCAGTTCTTC	CASSLRGGQGPDEQFF
TRBV5-1	TRBD2	NA	TRBJ2-5	TGCGCCAGCAGCTTCGGCGGGACTAGCGCTCAGATGGAGACCCAGTACTTC	CASSFGGTSAQMETQYF
TRBV12-3/TRBV12-4	TRBD1	NA	TRBJ1-2	TGTGCCAGCAGTCTGACAGGGCCCAATGGCTACACCTTC	CASSLTGPNGYTF
TRBV5-8	NA	NA	TRBJ1-6	TGTGCCAGCCGGCGGGGCACGGTTCCAAATTCACCCCTCCACTTT	CASRRGTVPNSPLHF
TRBV19	TRBD1	NA	TRBJ2-1	TGTGCCAGTAGGGTCTATTGGACAGGTAATAATGAGCAGTTCTTC	CASRVYWTGNNEQFF